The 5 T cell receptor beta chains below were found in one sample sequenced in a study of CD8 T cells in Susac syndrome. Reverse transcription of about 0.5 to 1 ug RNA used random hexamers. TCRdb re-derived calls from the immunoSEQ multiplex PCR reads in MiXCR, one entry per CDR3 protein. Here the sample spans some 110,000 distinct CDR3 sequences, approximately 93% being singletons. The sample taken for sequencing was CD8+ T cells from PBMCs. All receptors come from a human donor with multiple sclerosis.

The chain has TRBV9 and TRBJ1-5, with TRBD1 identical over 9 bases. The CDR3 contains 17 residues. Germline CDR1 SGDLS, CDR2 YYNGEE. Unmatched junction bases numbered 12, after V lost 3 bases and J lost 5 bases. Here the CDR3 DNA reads TGTGCCAGCAGCGCGACAGGGGGAGTGGGGTTGGATCAGCCCCAGCATTTT. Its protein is CASSATGGVGLDQPQHF.

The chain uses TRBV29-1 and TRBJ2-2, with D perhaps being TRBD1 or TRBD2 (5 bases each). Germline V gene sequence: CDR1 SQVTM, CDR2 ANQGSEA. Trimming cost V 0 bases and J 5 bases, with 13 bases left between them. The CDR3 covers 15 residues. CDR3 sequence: CSVEDRGLPTGELFF. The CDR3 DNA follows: TGCAGCGTTGAAGATCGGGGCCTCCCAACCGGGGAGCTGTTTTTT.

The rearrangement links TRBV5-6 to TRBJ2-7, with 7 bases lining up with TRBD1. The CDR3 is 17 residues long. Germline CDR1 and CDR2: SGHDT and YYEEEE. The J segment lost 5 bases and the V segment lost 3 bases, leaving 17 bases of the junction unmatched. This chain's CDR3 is CASSSRKHPTGLHEQYF. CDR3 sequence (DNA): TGTGCCAGCAGCTCCCGGAAACACCCGACAGGGCTCCACGAGCAGTACTTC. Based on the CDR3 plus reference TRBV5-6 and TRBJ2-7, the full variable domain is DAGVTQSPTHLIKTRGQQVTLRCSPKSGHDTVSWYQQALGQGPQFIFQYYEEEERQRGNFPDRFSGHQFPNYSSELNVNALLLGDSALYLCASSSRKHPTGLHEQYFGPGTRLTVT.

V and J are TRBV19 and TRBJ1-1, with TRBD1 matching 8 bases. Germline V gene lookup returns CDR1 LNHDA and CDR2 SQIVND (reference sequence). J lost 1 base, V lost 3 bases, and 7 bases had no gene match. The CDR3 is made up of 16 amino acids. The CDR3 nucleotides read TGTGCCAGTAGTATCGAGGACAGGGCTTGGAACACTGAAGCTTTCTTT. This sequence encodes CASSIEDRAWNTEAFF.

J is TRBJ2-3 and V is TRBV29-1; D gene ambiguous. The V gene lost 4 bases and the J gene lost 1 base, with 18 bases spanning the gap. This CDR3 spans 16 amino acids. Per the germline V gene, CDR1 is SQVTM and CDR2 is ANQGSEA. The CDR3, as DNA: TGCAGCGTTGTCACGGGTGAGGCGTGGGGCACAGATACGCAGTATTTT. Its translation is CSVVTGEAWGTDTQYF.